This TCR beta chain comes out of a study of regulatory T cells in long-lasting Graves disease. The V gene's germline CDR1 is SNHLY and CDR2 FYNNEI. The CDR3 runs 14 residues. Time point meaning: newly diagnosed GD, antithyroid drugs for less than 3 months. The TCR library was made from RNA extracted from PBMCs. Staff took approximately 9.9 milliliters of peripheral blood and put it into EDTA tubes. Points on this clonotype: This sequence may be a read error, since a much larger clone differs from it by one base.

With iRepertoire HTBI primers and Arm-PCR of CDR3 regions, TCR beta libraries were built. Using its own MiXCR run on the multiplex PCR reads, TCRdb lists one record per CDR3 protein. The table lists approximately 490,000 distinct CDR3 sequences, around 15% of them singletons. The same data also contributed to another study, on T cells in Graves' hyperthyroidism and ophthalmopathy. That investigation notes: Orbital computed tomography, thyroid ultrasound, serum thyroxine and TRAb, and clinical symptoms together informed the diagnoses. Researchers found most expanded thyroid clonotypes above 0.001 in blood as well.

Sequencing was performed on peripheral blood mononuclear cells (PBMCs), taken at new diagnosis, from a patient treated with antithyroid drugs. This clonotype was sampled from a middle-aged man with Graves disease. This rearrangement joins TRBV2 to TRBJ1-1, with 7 bases matching TRBD1. DNA for the CDR3: TGTGCCAGCAGGGCCGACAGGGTTGCCACTGAAGCTCTCTTT. It is translated as CASRADRVATEALF.